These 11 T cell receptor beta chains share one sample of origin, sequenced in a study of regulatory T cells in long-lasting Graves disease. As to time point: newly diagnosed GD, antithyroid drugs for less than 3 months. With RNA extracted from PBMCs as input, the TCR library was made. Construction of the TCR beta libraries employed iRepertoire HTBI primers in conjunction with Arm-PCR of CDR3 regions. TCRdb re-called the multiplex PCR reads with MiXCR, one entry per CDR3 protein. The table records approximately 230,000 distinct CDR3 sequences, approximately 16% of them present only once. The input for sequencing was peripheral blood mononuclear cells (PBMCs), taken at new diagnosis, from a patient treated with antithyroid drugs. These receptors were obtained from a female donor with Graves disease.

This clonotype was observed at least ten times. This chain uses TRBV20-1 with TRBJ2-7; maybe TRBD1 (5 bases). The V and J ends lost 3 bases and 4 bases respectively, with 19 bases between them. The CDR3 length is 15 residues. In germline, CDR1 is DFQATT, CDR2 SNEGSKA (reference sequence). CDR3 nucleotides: TGCAGTGCTAGTTCGGCAGGGTTGGGGTTTTACGAGCAGTACTTC. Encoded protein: CSASSAGLGFYEQYF.

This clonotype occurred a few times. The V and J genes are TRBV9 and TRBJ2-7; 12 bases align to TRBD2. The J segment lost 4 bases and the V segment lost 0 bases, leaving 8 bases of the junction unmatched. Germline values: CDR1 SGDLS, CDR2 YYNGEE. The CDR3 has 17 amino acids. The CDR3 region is CASSVGASGRAGYEQYF. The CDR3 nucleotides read TGTGCCAGCAGCGTAGGGGCTAGCGGGAGGGCCGGGTACGAGCAGTACTTC.

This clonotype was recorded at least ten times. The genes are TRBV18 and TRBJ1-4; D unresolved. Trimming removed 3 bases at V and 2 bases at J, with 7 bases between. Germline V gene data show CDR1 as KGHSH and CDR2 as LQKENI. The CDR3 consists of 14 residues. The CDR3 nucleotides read TGTGCCAGCTCACCTGTGGGGACTAATGAAAAACTGTTTTTT. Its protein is CASSPVGTNEKLFF. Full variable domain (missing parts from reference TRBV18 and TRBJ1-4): NAGVMQNPRHLVRRRGQEARLRCSPMKGHSHVYWYRQLPEEGLKFMVYLQKENIIDESGMPKERFSAEFPKEGPSILRIQQVVRGDSAAYFCASSPVGTNEKLFFGSGTQLSVL.

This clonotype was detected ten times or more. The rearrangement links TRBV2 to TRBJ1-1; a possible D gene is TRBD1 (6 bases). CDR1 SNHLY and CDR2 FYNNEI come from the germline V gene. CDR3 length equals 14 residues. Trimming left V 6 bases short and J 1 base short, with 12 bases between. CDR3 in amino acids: CASRKRQANTEAFF. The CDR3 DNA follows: TGTGCCAGCAGAAAACGACAGGCGAACACTGAAGCTTTCTTT.

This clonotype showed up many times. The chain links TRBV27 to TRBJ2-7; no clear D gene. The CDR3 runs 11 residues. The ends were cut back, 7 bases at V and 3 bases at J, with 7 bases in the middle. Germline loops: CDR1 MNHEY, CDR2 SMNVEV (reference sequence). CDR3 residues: CASTTYYEQYF. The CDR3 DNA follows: TGTGCCAGCACCACATACTACGAGCAGTACTTC.

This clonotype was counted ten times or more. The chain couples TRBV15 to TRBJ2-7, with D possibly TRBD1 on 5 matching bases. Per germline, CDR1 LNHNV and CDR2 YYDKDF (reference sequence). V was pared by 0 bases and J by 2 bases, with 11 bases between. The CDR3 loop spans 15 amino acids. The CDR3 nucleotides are TGTGCCACCAGCAGAGACAGGGTCCGGACCTACGAGCAGTACTTC. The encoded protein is CATSRDRVRTYEQYF.

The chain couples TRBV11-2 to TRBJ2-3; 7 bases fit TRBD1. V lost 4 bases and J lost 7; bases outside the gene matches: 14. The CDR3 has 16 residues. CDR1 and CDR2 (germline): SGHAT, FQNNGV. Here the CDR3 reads CASSSILARGPNTQYF. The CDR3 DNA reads TGTGCCAGCAGCTCGATATTAGCGAGGGGGCCTAATACGCAGTATTTT. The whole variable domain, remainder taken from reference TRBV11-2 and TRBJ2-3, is EAGVAQSPRYKIIEKRQSVAFWCNPISGHATLYWYQQILGQGPKLLIQFQNNGVVDDSQLPKDRFSAERLKGVDSTLKIQPAKLEDSAVYLCASSSILARGPNTQYFGPGTRLTVL.

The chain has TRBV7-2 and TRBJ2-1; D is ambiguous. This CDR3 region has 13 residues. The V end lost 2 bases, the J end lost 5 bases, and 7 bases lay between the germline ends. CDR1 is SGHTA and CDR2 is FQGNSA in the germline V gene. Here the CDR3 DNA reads TGTGCCAGCAGCTTATCCCGACACAATGAGCAGTTCTTC. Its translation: CASSLSRHNEQFF.

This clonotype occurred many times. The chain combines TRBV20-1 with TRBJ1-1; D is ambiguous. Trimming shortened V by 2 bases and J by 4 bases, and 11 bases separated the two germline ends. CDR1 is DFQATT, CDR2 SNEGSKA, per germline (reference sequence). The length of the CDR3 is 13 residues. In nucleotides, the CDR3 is TGCAGTGCTAGAAGTAAGGCCGGCACTGAAGCTTTCTTT. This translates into CSARSKAGTEAFF.

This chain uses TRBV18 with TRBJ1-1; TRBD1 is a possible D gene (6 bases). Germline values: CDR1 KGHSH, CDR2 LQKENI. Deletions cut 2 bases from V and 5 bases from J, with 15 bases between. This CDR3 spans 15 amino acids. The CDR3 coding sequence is TGTGCCAGCTCACCAGGGGGCCGGAGGCGGACTGAAGCTTTCTTT. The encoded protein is CASSPGGRRRTEAFF.

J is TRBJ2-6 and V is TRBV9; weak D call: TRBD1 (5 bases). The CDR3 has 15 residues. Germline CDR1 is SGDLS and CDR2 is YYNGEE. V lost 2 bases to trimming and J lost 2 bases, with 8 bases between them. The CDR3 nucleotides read TGTGCCAGCAGCGTTGAAGGGGCTGGGGCCAACGTCCTGACTTTC. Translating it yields CASSVEGAGANVLTF.